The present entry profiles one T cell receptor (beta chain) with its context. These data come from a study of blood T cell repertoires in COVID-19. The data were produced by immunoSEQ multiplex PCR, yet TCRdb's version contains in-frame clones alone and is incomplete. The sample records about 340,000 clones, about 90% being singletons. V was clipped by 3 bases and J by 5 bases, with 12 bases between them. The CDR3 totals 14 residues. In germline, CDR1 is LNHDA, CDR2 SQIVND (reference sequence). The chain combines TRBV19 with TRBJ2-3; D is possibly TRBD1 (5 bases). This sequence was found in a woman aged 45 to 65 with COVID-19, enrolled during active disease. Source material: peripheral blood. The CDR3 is CASSMAGSLDTQYF. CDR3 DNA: TGTGCCAGTAGTATGGCAGGGTCGTTAGATACGCAGTATTTT.